These T cell receptor beta chains were read from a single sample in a study of shared clonotypes between healthy human individuals. Repertoires were generated with immunoSEQ multiplex PCR, while TCRdb's copy carries only in-frame clones and drops some. The sample shows more than 80,000 clones, 67% of them seen only once. The specimen sequenced was memory CD8+ T cells sorted from blood. The receptors stem from a man aged 30 to 39 in good health. Both conserved end residues are part of each CDR3. D genes are given only for firm matches. A row's size may be missing; if present it is once, few, many or a size class.

V gene,J gene,clone size,D gene,CDR3 DNA,CDR3 protein
TRBV27,TRBJ2-7,-,-,TGTGCCAGCAGTTCCATTCAGGGTGGATTATACGAGCAGTACTTC,CASSSIQGGLYEQYF
TRBV6-1,TRBJ2-7,-,-,TGTGCCAGCACGACGAACAGGGATTACGAGCAGTACTTC,CASTTNRDYEQYF
TRBV7-9,TRBJ2-5,-,-,TGTGCCAGCACCCCTGAGGGGACCCTTAAGGAGACCCAGTACTTC,CASTPEGTLKETQYF
TRBV5-4,TRBJ2-1,-,-,TGTGCCGTCCGGCGGTCAACCTTACGTGAGCAGTTCTTC,CAVRRSTLREQFF
TRBV11-2,TRBJ2-5,-,TRBD2,TGTGCCAGCAGCCCTCCACCCGGGACTAGCGACCAAGAGACCCAGTACTTC,CASSPPPGTSDQETQYF
TRBV7-6,TRBJ2-7,many,-,TGTGCCAGCAGCGCCGCTCCAGGGTACGAGCAGTACTTC,CASSAAPGYEQYF
TRBV7-9,TRBJ2-7,few,-,TGTGCCAGCAGCTTAGGGTGGCGGGGTGAGCAGTACTTC,CASSLGWRGEQYF
TRBV7-9,TRBJ2-3,few,TRBD2,TGTGCCAGCAGCGGACTAGCGGGAGCGCCGACAGATACGCAGTATTTT,CASSGLAGAPTDTQYF
TRBV30,TRBJ1-3,-,-,TGTGCCTCAGGGCCCCCGCCGGACTCTGGAAACACCATATATTTT,CASGPPPDSGNTIYF
TRBV27,TRBJ2-3,-,TRBD1,TGTGCCAGCAGTTTAAATGAGGACAGGGGGCATGTAGATACGCAGTATTTT,CASSLNEDRGHVDTQYF
TRBV19,TRBJ2-1,-,-,TGTGCCAGTAGTCATAGCAGCCCCAATGAGCAGTTCTTC,CASSHSSPNEQFF
TRBV9,TRBJ2-2,-,TRBD2,TGTGCCAGCAGCGTAGGACTAGCGTCGAACACCGGGGAGCTGTTTTTT,CASSVGLASNTGELFF
TRBV9,TRBJ1-2,-,-,TGTGCCAGCAGCGTAGCAGCACAGGGAGGTCCGGGTGGCTACACCTTC,CASSVAAQGGPGGYTF
TRBV18,TRBJ2-3,once,TRBD2,TGTGCCAGCTCACCCCCTAGCGGGAGTCTTGGAGATACGCAGTATTTT,CASSPPSGSLGDTQYF
TRBV7-9,TRBJ2-1,-,-,TGTGCCAGCGGCCCCGGGAGCGTGCATGAGCAGTTCTTC,CASGPGSVHEQFF
TRBV28,TRBJ2-1,-,TRBD1,TGTGCCAGCAGCCAAGACAGGGTTGGGGGTCGGGATGAGCAGTTCTTC,CASSQDRVGGRDEQFF
TRBV27,TRBJ2-5,-,-,TGTGCCAGCAGTTTACTAGGCGGAGAAGAGACCCAGTACTTC,CASSLLGGEETQYF
TRBV5-5,TRBJ2-2,-,-,TGTGCCAGCAGAAAGACAGTGAACACCGGGGAGCTGTTTTTT,CASRKTVNTGELFF
TRBV6-4,TRBJ2-1,few,TRBD2,TGTGCCAGCAGTGAAGTACTAGCGGCAAACAATGAGCAGTTCTTC,CASSEVLAANNEQFF
TRBV6-1,TRBJ2-6,-,-,TGTGCCAGCAGTGAATGGACGTACTCTGGGGCCAACGTCCTGACTTTC,CASSEWTYSGANVLTF
TRBV7-9,TRBJ2-5,-,-,TGTGCCAGCAGCTTAGACAGAGAAGAGACCCAGTACTTC,CASSLDREETQYF
TRBV5-5,TRBJ2-7,-,TRBD2,TGTGCCAGCAGCCAGACTAGCGGGAGTTTCGAGCAGTACTTC,CASSQTSGSFEQYF
TRBV7-8,TRBJ2-1,-,TRBD2,TGTGCCAGCAGCCCGGCAGCGGGAGGGTCCTACAATGAGCAGTTCTTC,CASSPAAGGSYNEQFF
TRBV7-2,TRBJ2-2,-,TRBD2,TGTGCCAGCAGCCCACTAGCGGCCACCGGGGAGCTGTTTTTT,CASSPLAATGELFF
TRBV28,TRBJ2-7,few,TRBD1,TGTGCCACCTCGGACAGGGTCTACGAGCAGTACTTC,CATSDRVYEQYF
TRBV5-4,TRBJ2-5,-,-,TGTGCCAGCAGCTTGCAGCTCGGAGAGACCCAGTACTTC,CASSLQLGETQYF
TRBV10-3,TRBJ2-7,-,-,TGTGCCATCAGTGACCGGGGTCCCTACGAGCAGTACTTC,CAISDRGPYEQYF
TRBV19,TRBJ1-2,-,-,TGTGCCAGTAGTATAGGGGGCAGCGCCCCGTATGGCTACACCTTC,CASSIGGSAPYGYTF
TRBV15,TRBJ1-5,few,-,TGTGCCACCAGCAGAGATAGACAGCTCAATCAGCCCCAGCATTTT,CATSRDRQLNQPQHF
TRBV15,TRBJ1-3,-,-,TGTGCCACCAGCAGACCAATGTGGGGTGTTGGGGAACCCGTTCACAGGGCCTCTGGAAACACCATATATTTT,CATSRPMWGVGEPVHRASGNTIYF
TRBV5-4,TRBJ2-7,-,TRBD2,TGTGCCAGCGGGCCGGGAGGGTACGACGAGCAGTACTTC,CASGPGGYDEQYF
TRBV6-6,TRBJ2-7,-,TRBD1,TGTGCCAGCAGTTACGGGACAGGGGGCTACGAGCAGTACTTC,CASSYGTGGYEQYF
TRBV25-1,TRBJ2-7,few,-,TGTGCCAGCAGTGAAGGATCAGGGCTCAGCTCCTACGAGCAGTACTTC,CASSEGSGLSSYEQYF
TRBV13,TRBJ2-2,many,TRBD1,TGTGCCAGCAGCCCCGCTACAGGGGACACCGGGGAGCTGTTTTTT,CASSPATGDTGELFF
TRBV5-1,TRBJ2-5,-,TRBD1,TGCGCCAGCAGCCCCGGGGGCAGACAGGGGGACCAAGAGACCCAGTACTTC,CASSPGGRQGDQETQYF
TRBV28,TRBJ1-2,-,-,TGTGCCAGCAGTTTATTTGGCTATAACTATGGCTACACCTTC,CASSLFGYNYGYTF
TRBV28,TRBJ2-7,-,-,TGTGCCACCGGACAACCCTACGAGCAGTACTTC,CATGQPYEQYF
TRBV9,TRBJ2-7,few,TRBD2,TGTGCCAGCAGCGTAGATCGCGGGAGTTGGGAGCAGTACTTC,CASSVDRGSWEQYF